This T cell receptor (beta chain) was observed in a study of T cell responses to AZD1222 COVID-19 vaccine. Across the study: Second-dose schedules of about 4 or about 12 weeks were combined. Study-wide points: Spike-wide vaccine-associated CD4 TCRs dominated at 160-218 and 743-854. White British donors predominated, females outnumbered males, and clonal diversity was possibly underestimated. The study identified only five to seven AZD1222 recipients as seropositive at baseline.

To note about this clone: What it binds is not known.

Libraries were prepared by immunoSEQ multiplex PCR; TCRdb keeps only in-frame clonotypes and omits some of them. The sample yields about 120,000 clones, over 80% seen once. Unmatched junction bases numbered 12, after V lost 2 bases and J lost 0 bases. CDR1 and CDR2 from the germline V gene are KGHSH and LQKENI. The CDR3 runs to 18 residues. J is TRBJ1-1 and V is TRBV18; TRBD1 aligns across 7 bases. Sequenced here: peripheral blood, sampled on day 0 of AZD1222 vaccination. This clonotype was sampled from an adult in good health. CDR3: CASSPSLVGGAVNTEAFF. CDR3 nucleotides: TGTGCCAGCTCACCATCCTTAGTAGGGGGCGCGGTGAACACTGAAGCTTTCTTT. The entire variable domain, with the rest obtained from reference TRBV18 and TRBJ1-1, is as follows: NAGVMQNPRHLVRRRGQEARLRCSPMKGHSHVYWYRQLPEEGLKFMVYLQKENIIDESGMPKERFSAEFPKEGPSILRIQQVVRGDSAAYFCASSPSLVGGAVNTEAFFGQGTRLTVV.